This TCR beta chain was obtained from a study of cytomegalovirus exposure and HLA in healthy donors. The study ran its PCR with 60 Vbeta and 13 Jbeta primers. Measured with immunoSEQ multiplex PCR; TCRdb has only the in-frame clones, and not every one. The sample records 150,000 to 200,000 clones, roughly 80% being singletons. Germline values: CDR1 LNHDA, CDR2 SQIVND (reference sequence). There are 14 residues in the CDR3. The V end lost 5 bases, the J end lost 4 bases, and 11 bases lay between the germline ends. The sequencing input was PBMCs. This chain links TRBV19 with TRBJ2-2, with D possibly matching TRBD2 (5 bases). The origin of this receptor is a male donor in good health and CMV-seropositive. CDR3 nucleotides: TGTGCCAGTAGTGTAGCGAGGAGCACCGGGGAGCTGTTTTTT. Translated, it gives CASSVARSTGELFF.